This TCR beta chain was captured in a study of shared clonotypes between healthy human individuals. Study-level results: Memory subsets generally showed lower estimated richness than naive subsets.

Replicate sorted-subset PCRs were loaded with around 200 ng DNA, 31,000 or so T cell genomes. The table came from immunoSEQ multiplex PCR; TCRdb's copy has only in-frame clones and leaves some out. The sample comprises millions of clones, 85% to 95% of which are singletons, and about 1.8% rests with the top ten. CD8 cells classed as naive were CD45RO-negative and positively selected for CCR7, excluding terminally differentiated effector memory CD45RA+ cells. In regard to this clone: Its specificity is not known.

The TCR comes from a young man in good health. Some clones in this sample may be carry-over from other donors' samples. Material: naive CD8+ T cells from PBMCs.

The chain's CDR3 is CASSLIRGHEGDTQYF. The DNA for the CDR3 is TGTGCCAGCAGCTTAATTAGGGGTCATGAGGGAGATACGCAGTATTTT. The chain recombines TRBV11-1 with TRBJ2-3, with D perhaps assigned TRBD1 or TRBD2 (5 bases each). This CDR3 spans 16 amino acids. CDR1 and CDR2 (germline): SGHAT, FQDESV (reference sequence). With 2 bases removed from V and 5 bases from J, the gap between germline ends came to 17 bases.